The present T cell receptor (beta chain) was sequenced within a study of neoadjuvant nivolumab and ipilimumab in lung cancer (dated by TCRdb to the early 2020s). Some background on the complete study: Nivolumab was given at 3 mg/kg intravenously on days 1, 15 and 29, and the combination arm added ipilimumab 1 mg/kg on day 1 only. For each study arm, the primary endpoint of the trial was the rate of major pathologic response (MPR) in the intention-to-treat population. In the trial, around 43 patients with operable NSCLC were treated, of whom some 23 were randomized to nivolumab monotherapy and around 20 to nivolumab plus ipilimumab. The study compared TCR repertoires in pretherapy (baseline) peripheral blood with TCR repertoires in tumors resected at surgery after neoadjuvant immune checkpoint blockade. Seven patients had matched pretherapy and resected tumor pairs analyzed, with four treated with nivolumab and three with nivolumab plus ipilimumab.

V loses 2 bases, J loses 0 bases, and the germline ends lie 4 bases apart. The CDR3 has 13 amino acids, counting the end cysteine and phenylalanine. Just CDR3 DNA is preserved here, 39 bases in frame from base 1. The CDR1 and CDR2 encoded by the germline V gene are SGHTS and YDEGEE. Preparation of the library involved the immunoSEQ multiplex PCR assay. Concerning the study's data processing: Richness and clonality were used to summarize the repertoires, and clones that significantly expanded or contracted between pre- and post-therapy samples were identified. As stored in TCRdb, this immuneACCESS dataset retains in-frame rearrangements with V and J assigned. A fraction of the clones does not appear; measured against another copy, unresolved V genes explain less than half of the discrepancy, and the remainder lacks a known reason. From that table come the V and J calls and clone size; the DNA was used to work out D and trimming. This sample is represented by some 7,000 clones; approximately 83% of them were singletons. About 5% of the sample belongs to the ten largest clones.

What this sample's time point label stands for: at surgical resection after neoadjuvant nivolumab +/- ipilimumab. The samples were taken from NEOSTAR, a phase 2 randomized trial in operable NSCLC that tested neoadjuvant nivolumab or nivolumab plus ipilimumab, followed by surgery. This clone was picked up a small number of times. Its binding antigen is unknown. No per-base quality is available; no much larger clone lies one base away. Overall results and qualifications from the work: Compared with tumor-adjacent uninvolved lung, resected tumors had greater TCR richness and clonality, and increases showed up in more of the dual-therapy-treated tumors. Pretherapy blood TCR richness correlated positively with richness in tumors resected after neoadjuvant therapy (Spearman R ~ 0.8). No significant correlation was found between TCR clonality and pathologic tumor regression, and only one major-pathologic-response sample was available for the clonality analysis. A small number of samples underwent TCR sequencing. Tumor T-cell richness and clonality rose from pretherapy to surgery in three of three dual-therapy tumors but in only two of four nivolumab-treated tumors.

This receptor was identified in an adult with non-small cell lung cancer. Sequenced material: tumor tissue, taken after neoadjuvant nivolumab, alone or with ipilimumab, at or shortly before surgery. The chain is encoded by TRBV5-8 joined to TRBJ2-3, with no D gene named confidently. The DNA sequence is TGTGCCAGCAGCTTCCGAAGCACAGATACGCAGTATTTT. Translated, it gives CASSFRSTDTQYF.